This record looks at one T cell receptor beta chain sequence and its context. Seattle cases were enrolled at active infection and followed longitudinally. The sample is drawn from a study of blood T cell repertoires in COVID-19. Trimming took 6 bases from V and 10 from J; bases not matched to a gene: 12. The CDR3 runs to 15 residues. Study processing details: Reference gene primers were amplified, and this amplification served to estimate nucleated cell counts. Here immunoSEQ multiplex PCR was the method, and the copy in TCRdb shows in-frame clones only, minus some. D and trimming were read from the DNA, whereas the V and J calls and clone size are those reported in that table. The sample carries roughly 200,000 clones, approximately 81% recorded once.

The sample was peripheral blood. V and J are TRBV23-1 and TRBJ1-6; TRBD1 matches 7 bases. TRBV23-1 is flagged as an ORF with uncertain function. The source of this sequence is a woman aged 80 or older with COVID-19, enrolled during active disease. The chain's CDR3 is CASSRQGQGGSPLHF. CDR3 nucleotides: TGCGCCAGCAGCCGACAGGGCCAGGGCGGCTCACCCCTCCACTTT.